This TCR beta chain stems from a study of T cells in localized non-small cell lung cancer. Germline CDR1 reads LNHDA; CDR2 reads SQIVND (reference sequence). CDR3 size: 14 residues. V was clipped by 1 base and J by 1 base, with 7 bases between them. Study-wide results and limits: Tumor showed lower T cell clonality than uninvolved adjacent lung, where it was highest.

On this clone: Its antigen is unknown.

The assay was immunoSEQ multiplex PCR, and TCRdb's table has in-frame clones only and misses some. This table holds about 2,600 clones, 21% found once. Specimen: normal lung tissue next to the tumor, collected before any cancer treatment. This chain connects TRBV19 to TRBJ1-1; D remains ambiguous. The receptor comes from a woman aged 35 to 75 with stage I lung adenocarcinoma. The CDR3 spells CASSIGKGNTEAFF. DNA for the CDR3: TGTGCCAGTAGTATAGGTAAGGGGAACACTGAAGCTTTCTTT.